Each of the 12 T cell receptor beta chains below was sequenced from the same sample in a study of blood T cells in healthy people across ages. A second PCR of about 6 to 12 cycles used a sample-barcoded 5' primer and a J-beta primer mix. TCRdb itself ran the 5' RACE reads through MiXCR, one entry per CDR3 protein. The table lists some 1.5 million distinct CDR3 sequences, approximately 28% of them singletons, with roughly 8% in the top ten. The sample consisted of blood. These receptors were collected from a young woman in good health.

The DNA of the CDR3 is TGCGCCAGCAGTATGACAGGCTCGGGGGAGACCCAGTACTTC. Translation: CASSMTGSGETQYF. This chain connects TRBV10-2 to TRBJ2-5, with D possibly being TRBD1 (6 bases). This CDR3 is 14 amino acids long. Germline CDR1 and CDR2: WSHSY and SAAADI. V gave up 5 bases and J gave up 5 bases, with 15 bases separating them.

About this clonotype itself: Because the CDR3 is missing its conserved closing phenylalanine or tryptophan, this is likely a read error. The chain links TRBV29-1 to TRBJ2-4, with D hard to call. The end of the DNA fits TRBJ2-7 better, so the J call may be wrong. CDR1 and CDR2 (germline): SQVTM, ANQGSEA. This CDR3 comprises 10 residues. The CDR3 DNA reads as TGCAGCGTTCCCTTGAACGAGCAGTACTGC. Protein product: CSVPLNEQYC.

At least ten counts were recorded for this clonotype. As DNA, the CDR3 is TGCGCCAGCAGCCAAGAGGGTAGGGGCACCTACGAGCAGTACTTC. It yields the protein CASSQEGRGTYEQYF. V gene TRBV4-1 combines with J gene TRBJ2-7; possibly TRBD1 for D (5 bases). Germline loops: CDR1 MGHRA, CDR2 YSYEKL. The CDR3 runs 15 residues. Trimming took off 0 bases at V and 2 bases at J, with 11 bases between the two ends.

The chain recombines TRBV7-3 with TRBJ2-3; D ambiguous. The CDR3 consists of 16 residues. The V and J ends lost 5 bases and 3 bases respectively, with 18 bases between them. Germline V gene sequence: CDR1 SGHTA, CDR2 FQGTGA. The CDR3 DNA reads TGTGCCAGCAGCACGTCAAGTGGAGTGACTACAGATACGCAGTATTTT. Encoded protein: CASSTSSGVTTDTQYF.

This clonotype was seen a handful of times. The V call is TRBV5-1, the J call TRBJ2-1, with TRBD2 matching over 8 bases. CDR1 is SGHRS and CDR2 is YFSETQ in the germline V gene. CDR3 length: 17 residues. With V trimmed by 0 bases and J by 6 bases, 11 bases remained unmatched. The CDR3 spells CASSLGGGPSRVNEQFF. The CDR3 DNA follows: TGCGCCAGCAGCTTGGGCGGGGGGCCTTCACGGGTCAATGAGCAGTTCTTC.

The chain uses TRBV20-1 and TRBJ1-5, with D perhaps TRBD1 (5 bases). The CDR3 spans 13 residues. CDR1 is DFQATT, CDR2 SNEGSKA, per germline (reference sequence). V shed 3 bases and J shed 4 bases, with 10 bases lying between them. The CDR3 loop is CSASGGMNQPQHF. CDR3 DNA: TGCAGTGCTAGTGGGGGGATGAATCAGCCCCAGCATTTT.

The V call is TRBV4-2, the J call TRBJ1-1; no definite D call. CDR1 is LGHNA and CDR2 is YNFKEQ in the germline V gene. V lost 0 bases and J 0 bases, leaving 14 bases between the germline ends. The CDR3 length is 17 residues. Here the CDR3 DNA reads TGTGCCAGCAGCCAAGAACCCCTCCAGGCATTGAACACTGAAGCTTTCTTT. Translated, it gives CASSQEPLQALNTEAFF.

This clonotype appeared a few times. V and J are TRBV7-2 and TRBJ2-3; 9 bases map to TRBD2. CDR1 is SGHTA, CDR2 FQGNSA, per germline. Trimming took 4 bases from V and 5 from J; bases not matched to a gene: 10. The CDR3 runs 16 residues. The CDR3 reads CASSSYSGRVGDTQYF. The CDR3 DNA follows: TGTGCCAGCAGCTCCTATAGCGGGAGAGTAGGAGATACGCAGTATTTT.

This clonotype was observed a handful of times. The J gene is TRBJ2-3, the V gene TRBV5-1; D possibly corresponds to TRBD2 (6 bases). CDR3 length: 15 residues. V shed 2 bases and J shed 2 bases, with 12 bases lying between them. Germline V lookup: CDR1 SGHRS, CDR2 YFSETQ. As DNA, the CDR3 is TGCGCCAGCAGCTTCCCGGGACTCATCACAGATACGCAGTATTTT. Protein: CASSFPGLITDTQYF.

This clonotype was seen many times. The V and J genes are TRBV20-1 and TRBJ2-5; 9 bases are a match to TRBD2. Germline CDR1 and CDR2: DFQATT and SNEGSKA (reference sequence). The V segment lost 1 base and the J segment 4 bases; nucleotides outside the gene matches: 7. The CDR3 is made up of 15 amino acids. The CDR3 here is CSARGASGISETQYF. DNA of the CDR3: TGCAGTGCTAGAGGTGCTAGCGGGATATCAGAGACCCAGTACTTC.

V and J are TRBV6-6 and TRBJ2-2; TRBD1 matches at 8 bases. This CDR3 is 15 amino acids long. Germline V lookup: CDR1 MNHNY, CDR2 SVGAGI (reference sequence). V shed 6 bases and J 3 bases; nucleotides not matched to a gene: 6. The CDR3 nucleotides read TGTGCCAGCAGCCGAAGACAGGGGTACACCGGGGAGCTGTTTTTT. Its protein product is CASSRRQGYTGELFF.

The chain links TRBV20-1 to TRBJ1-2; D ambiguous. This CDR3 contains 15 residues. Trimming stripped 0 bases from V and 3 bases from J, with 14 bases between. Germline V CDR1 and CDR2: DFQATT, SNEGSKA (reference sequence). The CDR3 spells CSARDSLAEYYGYTF. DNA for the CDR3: TGCAGTGCTAGAGATTCTCTAGCAGAATACTATGGCTACACCTTC.